These 13 T cell receptor beta chains originate from one sample sequenced in a study of control samples from healthy donors and cancer patients. Data came from immunoSEQ multiplex PCR; TCRdb stores just in-frame clones and leaves some out. The sample includes 110,000 to 150,000 clones, roughly 94% of them seen just once. The sequenced sample consisted of PBMCs. The receptors stem from a man between 60 and 75 years old with colorectal cancer.

The chain is built from TRBV18 and TRBJ2-1; D tentatively reads TRBD1 or TRBD2 (5 bases each). The CDR3 length is 13 residues. Trimming shortened V by 3 bases and J by 11 bases, and 14 bases separated the two germline ends. CDR1 is KGHSH, CDR2 LQKENI, per germline. CDR3 in DNA: TGTGCCAGCTCACCGGGACGAGATAGGAAGCAGTTCTTC. Residues: CASSPGRDRKQFF. The complete variable domain, with remaining parts taken from reference TRBV18 and TRBJ2-1, reads NAGVMQNPRHLVRRRGQEARLRCSPMKGHSHVYWYRQLPEEGLKFMVYLQKENIIDESGMPKERFSAEFPKEGPSILRIQQVVRGDSAAYFCASSPGRDRKQFFGPGTRLTVL.

The chain is built from TRBV29-1 and TRBJ2-3; 9 nucleotides agree with TRBD1. This CDR3 contains 15 residues. Per germline, CDR1 SQVTM and CDR2 ANQGSEA. V lost 6 bases and J lost 0; bases outside the gene matches: 7. CDR3 DNA: TGCAGCGTCCTCGGGGGACAGGGCAGCACAGATACGCAGTATTTT. Protein: CSVLGGQGSTDTQYF.

V and J are TRBV9 and TRBJ2-3, with D unclear. CDR3 length equals 14 residues. Germline values: CDR1 SGDLS, CDR2 YYNGEE. V was pared by 0 bases and J by 3 bases, with 8 bases between. The CDR3 protein is CASSVGPETDTQYF. The CDR3 region has the DNA TGTGCCAGCAGCGTAGGGCCCGAGACAGATACGCAGTATTTT.

The chain has TRBV30 and TRBJ1-1; TRBD1 might be the D (6 bases). The V gene lost 2 bases and the J gene lost 5 bases, with 18 bases spanning the gap. The V gene's germline CDR1 is GTSNPN and CDR2 SVGIG (reference sequence). This CDR3 has 15 amino acids. The CDR3 is CAWSRGLGGRTEAFF. CDR3 nucleotide sequence: TGTGCCTGGAGTAGGGGTCTGGGGGGGCGGACTGAAGCTTTCTTT.

The V call is TRBV19, the J call TRBJ1-2, with 7 bases fitting TRBD1. J gave up 5 bases and V 6 bases, and 12 bases lay outside the gene matches. Looked up from germline, CDR1 is LNHDA and CDR2 is SQIVND (reference sequence). CDR3 size: 15 residues. The CDR3 region has the DNA TGTGCCAGTAGCCCCGGACAGGCAGCTCAATATGGCTACACCTTC. Amino acids: CASSPGQAAQYGYTF. The whole variable domain, remainder taken from reference TRBV19 and TRBJ1-2, is DGGITQSPKYLFRKEGQNVTLSCEQNLNHDAMYWYRQDPGQGLRLIYYSQIVNDFQKGDIAEGYSVSREKKESFPLTVTSAQKNPTAFYLCASSPGQAAQYGYTFGSGTRLTVV.

V is TRBV11-2 and J is TRBJ2-2; a weak D match, TRBD1 (6 bases). CDR1 is SGHAT, CDR2 FQNNGV, per germline. The CDR3 extends over 14 amino acids. V dropped 2 bases and J dropped 5 bases, with 9 bases sitting between them. CDR3 nucleotide sequence: TGTGCCAGCAGCTTAAACAGGGTGACCGGGGAGCTGTTTTTT. This sequence encodes CASSLNRVTGELFF. The full variable domain, its missing parts supplied by reference TRBV11-2 and TRBJ2-2, is EAGVAQSPRYKIIEKRQSVAFWCNPISGHATLYWYQQILGQGPKLLIQFQNNGVVDDSQLPKDRFSAERLKGVDSTLKIQPAKLEDSAVYLCASSLNRVTGELFFGEGSRLTVL.

This clone was seen once. The J gene is TRBJ2-5, the V gene TRBV4-1; no firm D call. The germline V and J ends were trimmed by 4 bases and 5 bases, with 14 bases remaining between them. The germline CDR1 and CDR2 sequences are MGHRA and YSYEKL. The CDR3 extends over 14 amino acids. CDR3 in DNA: TGCGCCAGCAGCCGCACGGAAGATACGGAGACCCAGTACTTC. This sequence encodes CASSRTEDTETQYF.

DNA of the CDR3: TGTGCCAGCAGTTTTGCGGTGCGAGATACGCAGTATTTT. Its protein product is CASSFAVRDTQYF. This chain joins TRBV6-5 and TRBJ2-3; no firm D call. Trimming pared 4 bases from V and 5 bases from J, leaving 10 bases between. CDR1 is MNHEY, CDR2 SVGAGI, per germline. This CDR3 has 13 amino acids.

The chain is built from TRBV19 and TRBJ1-4; TRBD1 matches 9 bases. Unmatched junction bases numbered 6, after V lost 6 bases and J lost 4 bases. The CDR3 consists of 15 residues. The germline V gene has CDR1 LNHDA and CDR2 SQIVND (reference sequence). The CDR3 is CASRPEDRGNEKLFF. The DNA of the CDR3 is TGTGCCAGTAGACCCGAGGACAGGGGTAATGAAAAACTGTTTTTT.

This clone was seen a single time. V usage is TRBV6-1 and J usage is TRBJ1-2; D remains unclear. The CDR3 extends over 13 amino acids. Trimming stripped 5 bases from V and 1 base from J, with 8 bases between. Per the germline V gene, CDR1 is MNHNS and CDR2 is SASEGT. CDR3 bases: TGTGCCAGCAGTTCTCAAATTAACTATGGCTACACCTTC. This codes for CASSSQINYGYTF.

CDR3 loop: CASSLSAFYEQYF. The DNA for the CDR3 is TGTGCCAGCAGCTTATCGGCCTTCTACGAGCAGTACTTC. The rearrangement uses TRBV7-8 and TRBJ2-7; no clear D. There are 13 residues in the CDR3. Germline lookup yields CDR1 SGHVS and CDR2 FQNEAQ. The V gene lost 2 bases and the J gene lost 3 bases, with 8 bases spanning the gap.

The CDR3 spells CASRMEGMNTEAFF. The CDR3 nucleotides are TGTGCCAGTAGGATGGAGGGCATGAACACTGAAGCTTTCTTT. V usage is TRBV19 and J usage is TRBJ1-1; D gene ambiguous. Germline-derived CDR1 and CDR2 are LNHDA and SQIVND (reference sequence). The germline V and J ends were trimmed by 6 bases and 0 bases, with 11 bases remaining between them. This CDR3 has 14 amino acids.

This clone was detected a few times. This rearrangement joins TRBV25-1 to TRBJ2-1, with 10 bases fitting TRBD2. V shed 2 bases and J 8 bases; nucleotides not matched to a gene: 9. Germline lookup yields CDR1 MGHDK and CDR2 SYGVNS. The CDR3 has 16 residues. CDR3 sequence: CASSELGSGRVHEQFF. For the CDR3, the DNA is TGTGCCAGCAGTGAACTAGGAAGCGGGAGGGTACATGAGCAGTTCTTC.